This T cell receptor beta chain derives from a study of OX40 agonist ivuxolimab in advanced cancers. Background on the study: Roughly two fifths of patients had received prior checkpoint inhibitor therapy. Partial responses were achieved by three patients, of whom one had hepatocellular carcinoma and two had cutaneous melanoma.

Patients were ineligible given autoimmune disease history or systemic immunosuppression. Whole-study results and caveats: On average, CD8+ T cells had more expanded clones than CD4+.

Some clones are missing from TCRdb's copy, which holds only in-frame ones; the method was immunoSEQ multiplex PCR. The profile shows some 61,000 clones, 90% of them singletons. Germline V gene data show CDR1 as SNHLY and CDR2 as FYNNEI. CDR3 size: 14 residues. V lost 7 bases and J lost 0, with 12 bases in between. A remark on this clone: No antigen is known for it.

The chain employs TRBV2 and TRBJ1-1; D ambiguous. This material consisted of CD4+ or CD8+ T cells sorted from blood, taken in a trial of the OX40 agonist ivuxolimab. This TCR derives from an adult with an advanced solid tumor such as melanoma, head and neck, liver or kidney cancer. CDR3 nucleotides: TGTGCCAGCACCCTACAACGGTTGAACACTGAAGCTTTCTTT. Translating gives CASTLQRLNTEAFF.